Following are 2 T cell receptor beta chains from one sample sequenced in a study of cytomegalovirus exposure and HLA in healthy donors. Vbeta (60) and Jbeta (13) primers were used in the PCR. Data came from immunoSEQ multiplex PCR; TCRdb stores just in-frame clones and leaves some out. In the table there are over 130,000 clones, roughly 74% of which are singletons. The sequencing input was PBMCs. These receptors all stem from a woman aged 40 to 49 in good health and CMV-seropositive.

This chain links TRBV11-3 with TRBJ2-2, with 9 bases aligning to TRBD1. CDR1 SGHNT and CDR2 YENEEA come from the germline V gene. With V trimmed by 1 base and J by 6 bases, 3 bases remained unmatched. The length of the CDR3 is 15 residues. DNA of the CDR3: TGTGCCAGCAGCTTAGGCCGGACAGGGGCCGGGGAGCTGTTTTTT. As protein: CASSLGRTGAGELFF.

The CDR3 protein is CASSQVEGQGENIQYF. The CDR3 DNA is TGTGCCAGCAGCCAAGTTGAGGGGCAGGGGGAAAACATTCAGTACTTC. V is TRBV14 and J is TRBJ2-4; 7 bases agree with TRBD1. J lost 5 bases, V lost 1 base, and 8 bases had no gene match. Germline CDR1 reads SGHDN; CDR2 reads FVKESK. The CDR3 is 16 residues long.